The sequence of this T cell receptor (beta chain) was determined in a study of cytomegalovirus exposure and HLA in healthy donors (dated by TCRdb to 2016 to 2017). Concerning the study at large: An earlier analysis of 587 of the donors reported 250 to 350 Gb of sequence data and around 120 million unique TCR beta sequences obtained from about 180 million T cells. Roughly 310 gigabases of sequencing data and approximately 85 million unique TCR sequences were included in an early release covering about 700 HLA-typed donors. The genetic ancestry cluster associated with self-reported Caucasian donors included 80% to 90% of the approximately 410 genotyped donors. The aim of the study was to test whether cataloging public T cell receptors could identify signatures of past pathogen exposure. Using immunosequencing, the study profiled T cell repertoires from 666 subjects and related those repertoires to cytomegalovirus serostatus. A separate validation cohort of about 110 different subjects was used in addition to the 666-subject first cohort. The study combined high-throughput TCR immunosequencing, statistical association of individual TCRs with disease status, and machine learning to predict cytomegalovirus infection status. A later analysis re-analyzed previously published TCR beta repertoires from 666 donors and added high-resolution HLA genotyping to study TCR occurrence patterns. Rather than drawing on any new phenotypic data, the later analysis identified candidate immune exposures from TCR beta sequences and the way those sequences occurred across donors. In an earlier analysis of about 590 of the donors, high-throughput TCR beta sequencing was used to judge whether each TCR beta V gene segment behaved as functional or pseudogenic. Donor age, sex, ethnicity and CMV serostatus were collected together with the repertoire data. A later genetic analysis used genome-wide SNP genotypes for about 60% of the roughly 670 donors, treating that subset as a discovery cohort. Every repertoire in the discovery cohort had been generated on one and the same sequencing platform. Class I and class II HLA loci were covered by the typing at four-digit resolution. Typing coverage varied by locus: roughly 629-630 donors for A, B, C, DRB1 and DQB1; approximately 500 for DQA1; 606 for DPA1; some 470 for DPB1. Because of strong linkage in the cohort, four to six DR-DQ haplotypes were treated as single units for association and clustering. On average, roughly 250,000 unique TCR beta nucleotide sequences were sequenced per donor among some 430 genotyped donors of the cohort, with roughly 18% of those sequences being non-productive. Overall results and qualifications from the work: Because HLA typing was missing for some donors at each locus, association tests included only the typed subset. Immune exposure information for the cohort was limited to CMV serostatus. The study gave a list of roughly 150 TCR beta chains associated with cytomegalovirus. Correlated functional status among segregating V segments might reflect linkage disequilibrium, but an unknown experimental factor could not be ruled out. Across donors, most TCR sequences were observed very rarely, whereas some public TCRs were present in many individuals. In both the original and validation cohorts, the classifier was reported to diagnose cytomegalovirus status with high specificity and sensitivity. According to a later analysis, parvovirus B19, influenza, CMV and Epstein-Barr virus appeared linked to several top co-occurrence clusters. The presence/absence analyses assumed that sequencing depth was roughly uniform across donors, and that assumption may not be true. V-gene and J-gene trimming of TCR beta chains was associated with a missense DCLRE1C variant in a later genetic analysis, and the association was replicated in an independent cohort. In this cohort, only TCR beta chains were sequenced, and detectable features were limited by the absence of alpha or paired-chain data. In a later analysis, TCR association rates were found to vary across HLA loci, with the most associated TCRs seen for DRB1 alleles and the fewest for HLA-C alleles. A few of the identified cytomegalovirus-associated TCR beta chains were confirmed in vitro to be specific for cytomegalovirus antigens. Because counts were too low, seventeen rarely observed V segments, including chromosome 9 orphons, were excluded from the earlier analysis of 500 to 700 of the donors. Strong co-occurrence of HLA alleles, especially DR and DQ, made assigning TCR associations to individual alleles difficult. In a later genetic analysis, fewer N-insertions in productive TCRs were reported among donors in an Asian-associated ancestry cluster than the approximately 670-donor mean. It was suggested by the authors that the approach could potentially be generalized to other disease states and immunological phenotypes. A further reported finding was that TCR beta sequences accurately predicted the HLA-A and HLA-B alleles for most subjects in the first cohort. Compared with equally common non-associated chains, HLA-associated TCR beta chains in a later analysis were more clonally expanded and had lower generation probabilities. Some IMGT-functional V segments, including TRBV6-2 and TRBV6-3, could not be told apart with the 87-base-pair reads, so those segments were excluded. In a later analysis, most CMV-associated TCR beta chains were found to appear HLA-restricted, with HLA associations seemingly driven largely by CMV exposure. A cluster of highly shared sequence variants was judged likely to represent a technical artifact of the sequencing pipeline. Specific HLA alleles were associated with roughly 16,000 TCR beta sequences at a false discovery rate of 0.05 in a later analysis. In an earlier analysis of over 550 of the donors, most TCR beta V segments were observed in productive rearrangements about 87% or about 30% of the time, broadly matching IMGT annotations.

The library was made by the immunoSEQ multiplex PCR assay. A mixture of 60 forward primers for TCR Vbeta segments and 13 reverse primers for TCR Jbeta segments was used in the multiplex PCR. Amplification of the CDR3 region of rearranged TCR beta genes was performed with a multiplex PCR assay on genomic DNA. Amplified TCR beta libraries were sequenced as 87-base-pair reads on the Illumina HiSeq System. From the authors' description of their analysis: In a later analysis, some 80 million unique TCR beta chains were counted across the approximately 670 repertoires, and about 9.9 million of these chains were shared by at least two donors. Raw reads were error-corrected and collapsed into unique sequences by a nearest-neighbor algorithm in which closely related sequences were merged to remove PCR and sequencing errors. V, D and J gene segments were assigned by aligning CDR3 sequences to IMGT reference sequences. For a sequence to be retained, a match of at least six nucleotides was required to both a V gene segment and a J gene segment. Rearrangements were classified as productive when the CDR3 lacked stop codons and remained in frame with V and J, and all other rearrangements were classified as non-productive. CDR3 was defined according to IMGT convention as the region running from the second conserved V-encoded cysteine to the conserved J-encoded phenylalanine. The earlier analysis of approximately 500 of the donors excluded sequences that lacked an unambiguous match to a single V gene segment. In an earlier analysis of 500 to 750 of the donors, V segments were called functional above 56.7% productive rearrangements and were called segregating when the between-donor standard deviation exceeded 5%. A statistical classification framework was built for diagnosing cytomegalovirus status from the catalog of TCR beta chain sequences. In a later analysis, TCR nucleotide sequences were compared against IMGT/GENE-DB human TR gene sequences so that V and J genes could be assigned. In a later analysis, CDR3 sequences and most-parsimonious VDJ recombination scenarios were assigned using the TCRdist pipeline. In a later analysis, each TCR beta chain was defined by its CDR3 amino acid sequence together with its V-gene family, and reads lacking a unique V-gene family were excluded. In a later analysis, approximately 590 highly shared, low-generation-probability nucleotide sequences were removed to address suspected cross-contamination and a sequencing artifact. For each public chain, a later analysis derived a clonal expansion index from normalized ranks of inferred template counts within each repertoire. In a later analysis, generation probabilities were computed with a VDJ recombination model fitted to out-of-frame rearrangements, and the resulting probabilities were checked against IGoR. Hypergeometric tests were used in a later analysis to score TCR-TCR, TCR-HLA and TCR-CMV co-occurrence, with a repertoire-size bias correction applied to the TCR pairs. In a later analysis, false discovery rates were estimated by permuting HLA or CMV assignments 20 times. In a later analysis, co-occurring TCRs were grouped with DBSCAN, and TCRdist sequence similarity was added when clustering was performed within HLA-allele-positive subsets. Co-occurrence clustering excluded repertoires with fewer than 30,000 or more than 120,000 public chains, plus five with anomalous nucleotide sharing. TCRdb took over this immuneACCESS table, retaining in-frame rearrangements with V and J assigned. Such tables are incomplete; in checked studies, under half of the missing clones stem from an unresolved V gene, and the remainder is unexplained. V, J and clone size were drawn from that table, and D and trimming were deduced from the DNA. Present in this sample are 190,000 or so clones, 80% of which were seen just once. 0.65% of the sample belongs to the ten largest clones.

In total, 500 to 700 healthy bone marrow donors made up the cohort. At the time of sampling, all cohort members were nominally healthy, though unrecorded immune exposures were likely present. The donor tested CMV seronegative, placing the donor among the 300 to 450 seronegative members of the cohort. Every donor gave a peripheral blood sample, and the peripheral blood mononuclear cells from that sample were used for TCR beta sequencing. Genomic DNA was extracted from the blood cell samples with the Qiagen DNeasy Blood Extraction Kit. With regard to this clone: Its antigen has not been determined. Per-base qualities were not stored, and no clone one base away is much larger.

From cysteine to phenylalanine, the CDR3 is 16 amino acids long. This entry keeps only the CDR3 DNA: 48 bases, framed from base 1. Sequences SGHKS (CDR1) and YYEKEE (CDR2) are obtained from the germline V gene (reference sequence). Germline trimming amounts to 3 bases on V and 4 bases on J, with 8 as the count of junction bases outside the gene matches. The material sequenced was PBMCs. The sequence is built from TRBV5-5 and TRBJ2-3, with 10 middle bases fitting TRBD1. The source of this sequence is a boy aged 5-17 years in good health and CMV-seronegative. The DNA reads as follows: TGTGCCAGCAGCTCAACCGACAGGGGGCGCGCAGATACGCAGTATTTT. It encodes CASSSTDRGRADTQYF.